Listed below are T cell receptor beta chains from one sample, sequenced in a study of OX40 agonist ivuxolimab in advanced cancers. Produced via immunoSEQ multiplex PCR; TCRdb's table is partial and in-frame only. Of roughly 50,000 clones in the sample, 70% to 90% were seen once. This specimen was CD4+ or CD8+ T cells sorted from blood, taken in a trial of the OX40 agonist ivuxolimab. The origin of the receptors is an adult with an advanced solid tumor such as melanoma, head and neck, liver or kidney cancer. Both conserved end residues are part of each CDR3. The D gene is left open where the match is weak. Not all rows give a size; the values are once, few, many and, for expanded clones, a class.

V	J	D	size	CDR3	DNA
TRBV6-1	TRBJ2-2	-	-	CASSEYRANTGELFF	TGTGCCAGCAGTGAATACAGGGCGAACACCGGGGAGCTGTTTTTT
TRBV7-9	TRBJ2-7	TRBD2	-	CASSLAGGGYEQYF	TGTGCCAGCAGCCTCGCTGGCGGGGGCTACGAGCAGTACTTC
TRBV30	TRBJ1-5	TRBD1	few	CAWSSGQGYHQPQHF	TGTGCCTGGAGTTCCGGACAGGGTTACCATCAGCCCCAGCATTTT
TRBV5-6	TRBJ2-4	-	-	CASSSRQTIAKNIQYF	TGTGCCAGCAGCTCACGACAGACCATAGCCAAAAACATTCAGTACTTC
TRBV6-5	TRBJ2-7	-	-	CASSPLRGGYEQYF	TGTGCCAGCAGTCCCCTCAGGGGAGGGTACGAGCAGTACTTC
TRBV6-5	TRBJ2-7	TRBD1	-	CASSYSTGRHEQYF	TGTGCCAGCAGTTACTCGACAGGGCGCCACGAGCAGTACTTC
TRBV5-4	TRBJ2-7	TRBD1	once	CASSLGQGFYEQYF	TGTGCCAGCAGCCTGGGACAGGGTTTCTACGAGCAGTACTTC
TRBV29-1	TRBJ1-2	TRBD1	-	CSGAGTGVENGYTF	TGCAGCGGAGCCGGGACAGGGGTTGAGAATGGCTACACCTTC
TRBV6-5	TRBJ1-4	-	-	CASSYYLGEKLFF	TGTGCCAGCAGTTACTACCTGGGGGAAAAACTGTTTTTT
TRBV5-8	TRBJ1-2	-	-	CASSFRGGSTGYTF	TGTGCCAGCAGCTTCCGGGGAGGGAGTACGGGCTACACCTTC
TRBV5-5	TRBJ1-2	-	-	CASSLSSGSNYGYTF	TGTGCCAGCAGCTTGTCGTCCGGGAGTAACTATGGCTACACCTTC
TRBV30	TRBJ1-2	TRBD1	-	CAWWGGGAGYGYTF	TGTGCCTGGTGGGGAGGGGGCGCCGGCTATGGCTACACCTTC
TRBV18	TRBJ2-5	TRBD2	once	CASSPRGLAEETQYF	TGTGCCAGCTCACCAAGGGGACTAGCGGAAGAGACCCAGTACTTC
TRBV4-3	TRBJ2-1	-	-	CASSQDRVISGAYNEQFF	TGCGCCAGCAGCCAAGATCGGGTAATAAGCGGCGCCTACAATGAGCAGTTCTTC
TRBV6-5	TRBJ1-6	-	-	CASSSPGSPLHF	TGTGCCAGCAGCTCCCCCGGGTCACCCCTCCACTTT
TRBV7-2	TRBJ1-1	-	-	CASSLSGFTREAFF	TGTGCCAGCAGCTTATCCGGCTTCACTCGGGAAGCTTTCTTT
TRBV4-2	TRBJ1-2	-	-	CASSQTGWGYTF	TGTGCCAGCAGCCAAACCGGTTGGGGCTACACCTTC
TRBV9	TRBJ2-4	-	-	CASSVGVIGLAVAKNIQYF	TGTGCCAGCAGCGTAGGTGTCATAGGACTGGCAGTAGCCAAAAACATTCAGTACTTC
TRBV27	TRBJ2-1	TRBD2	once	CASSFSAGNYNEQFF	TGTGCCAGCAGTTTCTCAGCGGGGAATTACAATGAGCAGTTCTTC
TRBV6-5	TRBJ2-7	TRBD1	-	CASRRQGRVDEQYF	TGTGCCAGCAGAAGACAGGGGAGAGTGGACGAGCAGTACTTC
TRBV7-9	TRBJ2-7	-	-	CASSVSGGRLYEQYF	TGTGCCAGCAGCGTTAGTGGGGGGCGCCTCTACGAGCAGTACTTC
TRBV15	TRBJ1-1	-	-	CATSRDLGSSANTEAFF	TGTGCCACCAGCAGAGATCTCGGGAGCTCAGCGAACACTGAAGCTTTCTTT
TRBV7-9	TRBJ2-7	-	-	CASSAGSRSYEQYF	TGTGCCAGCAGCGCGGGGTCCCGGTCCTACGAGCAGTACTTC
TRBV7-9	TRBJ2-3	TRBD2	-	CASSTSGLAGVRTQYF	TGTGCCAGCAGCACGTCGGGACTAGCGGGAGTACGTACGCAGTATTTT
TRBV15	TRBJ1-5	TRBD1	-	CATSRAGTGVHNQPQHF	TGTGCCACCAGCAGAGCGGGGACAGGAGTACACAATCAGCCCCAGCATTTT
TRBV15	TRBJ2-2	-	-	CATRAEGTGELFF	TGTGCCACACGCGCCGAGGGGACCGGGGAGCTGTTTTTT
TRBV7-9	TRBJ1-1	-	-	CASSRGGAFF	TGTGCCAGCAGTCGGGGGGGAGCTTTCTTT
TRBV9	TRBJ2-2	TRBD1	-	CASSDRDRGRLTGELFF	TGTGCCAGCAGCGATCGGGACAGGGGGCGTTTGACCGGGGAGCTGTTTTTT
TRBV9	TRBJ1-5	-	-	CASSATEGGLNQPQHF	TGTGCCAGCAGCGCAACGGAGGGCGGGCTAAATCAGCCCCAGCATTTT
TRBV6-1	TRBJ1-3	-	-	CASSESIGLSGNTIYF	TGTGCCAGCAGTGAATCCATAGGGCTCTCTGGAAACACCATATATTTT
TRBV11-2	TRBJ2-3	TRBD2	-	CASSWGLALSRTDTQYF	TGTGCCAGCAGCTGGGGACTAGCCTTATCACGCACAGATACGCAGTATTTT
TRBV13	TRBJ1-1	-	-	CASSQQASEAFF	TGTGCCAGCAGCCAACAAGCTAGCGAAGCTTTCTTT
TRBV7-8	TRBJ2-5	TRBD2	-	CASSLASSGGETQYF	TGTGCCAGCAGCTTAGCGTCGAGCGGGGGAGAGACCCAGTACTTC
TRBV6-5	TRBJ2-7	TRBD1	-	CASSYSGTGGSYEQYF	TGTGCCAGCAGTTACTCGGGGACAGGGGGCAGTTACGAGCAGTACTTC
TRBV5-6	TRBJ1-3	-	once	CASSLDLPSGNTIYF	TGTGCCAGCAGCTTGGACCTTCCCTCTGGAAACACCATATATTTT
TRBV4-3	TRBJ1-1	-	few	CASSGRGTEAFF	TGCGCCAGCAGCGGCAGGGGCACTGAAGCTTTCTTT
TRBV11-3	TRBJ1-2	-	-	CASSLGPKGTYGYTF	TGTGCCAGCAGCTTAGGCCCAAAGGGGACCTATGGCTACACCTTC
TRBV7-3	TRBJ2-5	TRBD1	-	CASSLRGRGLGRQETQYF	TGTGCCAGCAGCTTAAGGGGCAGGGGGCTAGGGAGGCAAGAGACCCAGTACTTC
TRBV30	TRBJ2-7	TRBD2	-	CAWSVTSGGKQYF	TGTGCCTGGAGTGTTACTAGCGGGGGTAAGCAGTACTTC
TRBV29-1	TRBJ1-3	TRBD1	-	CSVDGTGGSGNTIYF	TGCAGCGTTGACGGGACAGGGGGTTCAGGAAACACCATATATTTT
TRBV2	TRBJ1-6	-	-	CASGDTSSYNSPLHF	TGTGCCAGTGGGGACACGAGCTCCTATAATTCACCCCTCCACTTT
TRBV4-3	TRBJ2-7	TRBD1	-	CASSHARDSSYEQYF	TGCGCCAGCAGCCACGCTCGGGACAGCTCCTACGAGCAGTACTTC
TRBV19	TRBJ2-2	-	once	CASSFFGGYNTGELFF	TGTGCCAGTAGTTTCTTCGGGGGCTATAATACCGGGGAGCTGTTTTTT
TRBV4-3	TRBJ1-6	-	-	CASRGRLDISLNSPLHF	TGCGCCAGCAGAGGCAGATTGGACATTTCTCTTAATTCACCCCTCCACTTT
TRBV7-9	TRBJ1-1	-	-	CASSSLGPEAFF	TGTGCCAGCAGCTCGTTAGGGCCCGAGGCTTTCTTT
TRBV12-5	TRBJ1-1	-	-	CASGFLEGRSGREAFF	TGTGCTAGTGGTTTCCTGGAGGGTCGTAGCGGGAGGGAAGCTTTCTTT
TRBV21-1	TRBJ1-6	-	-	CASSEEGAGKHSPLHF	TGTGCCAGCAGCGAGGAGGGTGCAGGGAAGCATTCACCCCTCCACTTT
TRBV19	TRBJ1-1	-	-	CASSPWEGQGTEAFF	TGTGCCAGTAGCCCCTGGGAGGGGCAGGGCACTGAAGCTTTCTTT
TRBV19	TRBJ1-1	TRBD1	once	CATGSQGAVGEAFF	TGTGCCACCGGTAGCCAGGGGGCAGTCGGTGAAGCTTTCTTT